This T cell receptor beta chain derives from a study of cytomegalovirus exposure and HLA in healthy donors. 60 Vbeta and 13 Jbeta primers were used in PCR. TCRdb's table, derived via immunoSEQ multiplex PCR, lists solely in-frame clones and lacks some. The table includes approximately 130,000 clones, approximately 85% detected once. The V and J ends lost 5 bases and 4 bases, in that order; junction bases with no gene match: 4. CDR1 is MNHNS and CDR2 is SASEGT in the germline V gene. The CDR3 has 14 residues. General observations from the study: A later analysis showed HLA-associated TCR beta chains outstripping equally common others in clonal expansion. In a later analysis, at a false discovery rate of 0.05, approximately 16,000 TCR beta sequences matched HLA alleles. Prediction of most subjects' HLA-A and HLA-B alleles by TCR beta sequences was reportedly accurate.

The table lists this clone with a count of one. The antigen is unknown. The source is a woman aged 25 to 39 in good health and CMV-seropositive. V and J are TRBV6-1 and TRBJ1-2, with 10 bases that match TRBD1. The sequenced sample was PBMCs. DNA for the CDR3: TGTGCCAGCAGTCGGACAGGGGGAAGCTATGGCTACACCTTC. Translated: CASSRTGGSYGYTF.